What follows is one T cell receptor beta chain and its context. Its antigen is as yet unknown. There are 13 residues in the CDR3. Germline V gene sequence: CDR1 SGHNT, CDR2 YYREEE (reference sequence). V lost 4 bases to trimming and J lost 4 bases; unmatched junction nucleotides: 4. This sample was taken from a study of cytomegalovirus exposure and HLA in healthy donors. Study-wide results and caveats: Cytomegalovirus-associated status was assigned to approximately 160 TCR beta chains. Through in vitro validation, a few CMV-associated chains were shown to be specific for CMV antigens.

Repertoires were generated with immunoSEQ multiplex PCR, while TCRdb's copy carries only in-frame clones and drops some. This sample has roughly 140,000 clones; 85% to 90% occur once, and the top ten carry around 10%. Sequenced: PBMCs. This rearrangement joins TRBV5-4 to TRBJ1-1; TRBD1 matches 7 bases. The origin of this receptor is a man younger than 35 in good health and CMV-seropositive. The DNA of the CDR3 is TGTGCCAGCAGCGCGACAGGGTCCACTGAAGCTTTCTTT. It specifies CASSATGSTEAFF.